Listed here are 4 T cell receptor beta chains from one sample, sequenced in a study of CD8 T cells in ankylosing spondylitis. Each CDR3 protein gets one entry after TCRdb re-called the 5' RACE reads with MiXCR. Of 150,000 to 200,000 distinct CDR3 sequences listed, roughly 10% are singletons. The sample taken for sequencing was blood, either unsorted or a sorted T cell fraction (not recorded which). The receptors here all came from a female donor with ankylosing spondylitis or in good health (not recorded which).

This clonotype occurred many times. This chain links TRBV9 with TRBJ1-1; 9 nucleotides line up with TRBD1. The length of the CDR3 is 14 residues. After removal of 4 bases from V and 2 bases from J, the junction contained 3 bases not matched to a gene. Germline V gene sequence: CDR1 SGDLS, CDR2 YYNGEE. CDR3: CASSSGQGNTEAFF. In DNA, the CDR3 is TGTGCCAGCAGCTCGGGACAGGGAAACACTGAAGCTTTCTTT.

This clonotype appeared many times. The chain combines TRBV7-9 with TRBJ1-1; D ambiguous. Germline CDR1 and CDR2: SEHNR and FQNEAQ (reference sequence). There are 12 residues in the CDR3. Trimming shortened V by 5 bases and J by 5 bases, and 9 bases separated the two germline ends. CDR3: CASSPVGTEAFF. The CDR3 DNA sequence: TGTGCCAGCAGCCCGGTTGGAACTGAAGCTTTCTTT.

This clonotype was detected only a few times. V and J are TRBV19 and TRBJ1-2; TRBD1 matches 9 bases. J was trimmed by 4 bases and V by 5 bases; bases with no gene match: 5. The CDR3 spans 14 residues. Germline V gives CDR1 LNHDA, CDR2 SQIVND (reference sequence). This CDR3 reads CASSAGQGGYGYTF. Here the CDR3 DNA reads TGTGCCAGTAGTGCGGGACAGGGCGGCTATGGCTACACCTTC.

At least ten counts were recorded for this clonotype. The J gene is TRBJ1-1, the V gene TRBV5-5, with 9 bases aligning to TRBD1. Losses at the gene ends were 4 bases for V and 6 bases for J; bases not matched to a gene: 10. The germline gives CDR1 SGHKS, CDR2 YYEKEE (reference sequence). This CDR3 contains 15 residues. CDR3 nucleotides: TGTGCCAGCAGCCCGATGACAGGGGGGCTCGCTGAAGCTTTCTTT. It yields the protein CASSPMTGGLAEAFF.